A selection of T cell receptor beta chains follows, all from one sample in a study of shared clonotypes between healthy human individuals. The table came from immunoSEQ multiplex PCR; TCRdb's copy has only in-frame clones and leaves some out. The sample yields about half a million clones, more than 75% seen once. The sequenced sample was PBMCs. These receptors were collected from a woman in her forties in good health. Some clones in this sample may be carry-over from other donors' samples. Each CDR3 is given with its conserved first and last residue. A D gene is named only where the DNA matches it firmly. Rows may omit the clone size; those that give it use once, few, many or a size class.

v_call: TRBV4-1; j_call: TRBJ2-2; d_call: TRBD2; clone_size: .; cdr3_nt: TGCGCCAGCAGCAATCTAGCGGGAGATACCGGGGAGCTGTTTTTT; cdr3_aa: CASSNLAGDTGELFF
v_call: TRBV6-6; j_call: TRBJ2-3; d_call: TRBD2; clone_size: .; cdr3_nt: TGTGCCAGCTCCCTCAGCGGGATTGAGACAGATACGCAGTATTTT; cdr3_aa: CASSLSGIETDTQYF
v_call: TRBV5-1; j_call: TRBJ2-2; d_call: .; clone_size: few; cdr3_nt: TGCGCCAGCAGCTTCTGGGGGGTTGGCTCGAACACCGGGGAGCTGTTTTTT; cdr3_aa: CASSFWGVGSNTGELFF
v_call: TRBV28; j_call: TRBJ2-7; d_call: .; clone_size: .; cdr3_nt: TGTGCCAGCAGTATCACAGGGACCGAGCAGTACTTC; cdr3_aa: CASSITGTEQYF
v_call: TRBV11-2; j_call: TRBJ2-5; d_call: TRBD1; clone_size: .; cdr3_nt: TGTGCCAGCAGCTCGCGGACAGGGGGAGTAGAGACCCAGTACTTC; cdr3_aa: CASSSRTGGVETQYF
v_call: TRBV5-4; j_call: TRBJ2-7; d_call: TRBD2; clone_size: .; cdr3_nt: TGTGCCAGCAGCTTCGGACTAGCGGGAGTATACGAGCAGTACTTC; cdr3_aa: CASSFGLAGVYEQYF
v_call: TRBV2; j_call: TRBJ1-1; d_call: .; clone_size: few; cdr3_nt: TGTGCCAGCAGTGAATCCCCTCGCGAGACTGAAGCTTTCTTT; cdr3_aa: CASSESPRETEAFF
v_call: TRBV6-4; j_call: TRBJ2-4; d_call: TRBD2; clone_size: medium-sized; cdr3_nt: TGTGCCAGCAGTGAGACTAGCGAAAACATTCAGTACTTC; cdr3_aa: CASSETSENIQYF
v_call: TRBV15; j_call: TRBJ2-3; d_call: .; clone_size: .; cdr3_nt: TGTGCCACCAGCAGACCCCGCCCGGGGGATACGCAGTATTTT; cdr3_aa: CATSRPRPGDTQYF
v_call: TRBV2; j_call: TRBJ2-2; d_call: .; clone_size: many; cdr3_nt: TGTGCCAGCAGCCCGTTGACAGTCACCGGGGAGCTGTTTTTT; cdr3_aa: CASSPLTVTGELFF
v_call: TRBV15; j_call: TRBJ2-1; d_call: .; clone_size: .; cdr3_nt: TGTGCCACCAGCAGGCGTCAACCCAGGGAGCAGTTCTTC; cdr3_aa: CATSRRQPREQFF
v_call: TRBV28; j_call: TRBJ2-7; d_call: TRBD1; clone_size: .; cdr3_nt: TGTGCCAGCAGTAGACAGGGGGCAGGGGAGCAGTACTTC; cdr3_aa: CASSRQGAGEQYF
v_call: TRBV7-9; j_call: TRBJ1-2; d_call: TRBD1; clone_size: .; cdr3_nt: TGTGCCAGCAGCGACGACAGGGGTTTGGGACAGTTCACCTTC; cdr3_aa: CASSDDRGLGQFTF
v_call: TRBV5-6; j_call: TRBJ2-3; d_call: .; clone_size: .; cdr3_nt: TGTGCCAGCAGCCCCCCCCCAGGGTGGGATACGCAGTATTTT; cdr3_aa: CASSPPPGWDTQYF
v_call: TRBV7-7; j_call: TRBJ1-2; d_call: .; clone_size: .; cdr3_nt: TGTGCCAGCAGCTTAGCTAGAGGGGACATAAGGGATGGCCACACCTTC; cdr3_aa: CASSLARGDIRDGHTF
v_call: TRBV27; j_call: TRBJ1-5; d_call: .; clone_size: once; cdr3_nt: TGTGCCAGCAGTTCTGGCTCAGGGTGGAACAATCAGCCCCAGCATTTT; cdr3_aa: CASSSGSGWNNQPQHF